This TCR beta chain was sequenced for a study of memory CD4+ T cells and cytomegalovirus serostatus. Regarding the study as a whole: Each of 60 to 80 CMV-associated TCRbeta sequences occurred in one to five individuals.

The sort gate was single viable CD3+CD4+CD8-CD45RO+ cells for memory CD4+ T cells. CDR1 is SGHRS and CDR2 is YFSETQ in the germline V gene. Trimming took off 4 bases at V and 4 bases at J, with 21 bases between the two ends. CDR3 length: 16 residues. To note about this clone: Its antigen is not known.

Only in-frame clones appear in the TCRdb table, and some are missing; sequencing was by immunoSEQ multiplex PCR. The data hold about 82,000 clones, with 65% to 85% observed a single time. The sequenced material came from memory CD4+ T cells from blood. The chain joins TRBV5-1 to TRBJ2-7, with D possibly TRBD1 on 5 matching bases. This sequence was found in an adult in good health and CMV-seronegative. CDR3 region: CASSPNQGRSPYEQYF. In nucleotides, the CDR3 is TGCGCCAGCAGCCCGAACCAGGGCCGGTCCCCTTACGAGCAGTACTTC.